The 30 T cell receptor beta chains below were found in one sample sequenced in a study of T cells after yellow fever vaccination. TCRdb re-called the 5' RACE reads with MiXCR, one entry per CDR3 protein. The sample holds some 560,000 distinct CDR3 sequences, about a sixth seen once. Sequenced here: PBMCs, sampled 5 to 6 days after the first yellow fever vaccination. Receptors were obtained from a man between 18 and 29 years old who received the YFV17D yellow fever vaccine.

This clonotype has only a few counts. This chain connects TRBV4-3 to TRBJ2-5; D not resolved. The V gene lost 4 bases and the J gene lost 3 bases, with 18 bases spanning the gap. The CDR3 loop spans 16 amino acids. The germline CDR1 and CDR2 sequences are LGHNA and YSLEER. The CDR3 DNA is TGCGCCAGCAGCCGACGGATGAGTTTAGGGAAAGAGACCCAGTACTTC. As protein: CASSRRMSLGKETQYF.

The rearrangement links TRBV6-2 or TRBV6-3 to TRBJ1-3; maybe TRBD1 (5 bases). Looked up from germline, CDR1 is MNHEY and CDR2 is SVGEGT. With 2 bases removed from V and 0 bases from J, the gap between germline ends came to 8 bases. The CDR3 loop spans 15 amino acids. The CDR3 coding sequence is TGTGCCAGCAGTTACCGGGGCCTCTCTGGAAACACCATATATTTT. It codes for CASSYRGLSGNTIYF.

The V and J genes are TRBV5-1 and TRBJ2-2; TRBD2 agrees at 10 bases. The CDR3 is 18 amino acids. In germline, CDR1 is SGHRS, CDR2 YFSETQ. V lost 0 bases to trimming and J lost 2 bases; unmatched junction nucleotides: 7. Written as DNA, the CDR3 is TGCGCCAGCAGCTTGGTGTGGAGCGGGGGGGCCAACACCGGGGAGCTGTTTTTT. Its protein is CASSLVWSGGANTGELFF. The full variable domain, in which reference TRBV5-1 and TRBJ2-2 provide the parts outside the CDR3, is KAGVTQTPRYLIKTRGQQVTLSCSPISGHRSVSWYQQTPGQGLQFLFEYFSETQRNKGNFPGRFSGRQFSNSRSEMNVSTLELGDSALYLCASSLVWSGGANTGELFFGEGSRLTVL.

This clonotype showed up just a few times. The chain is built from TRBV4-1 and TRBJ1-5, with unresolved D. Germline CDR1 MGHRA, CDR2 YSYEKL. V shed 1 base and J shed 3 bases, with 10 bases lying between them. This CDR3 has 15 amino acids. The CDR3: CASSQGPRDNQPQHF. CDR3 bases: TGCGCCAGCAGCCAAGGGCCTAGGGACAATCAGCCCCAGCATTTT.

The V call is TRBV9, the J call TRBJ2-1; tentatively, D is TRBD1 or TRBD2 (5 bases each). The V end lost 0 bases, the J end lost 11 bases, and 9 bases lay between the germline ends. The CDR3 has 12 amino acids. Germline-derived CDR1 and CDR2 are SGDLS and YYNGEE. The CDR3 nucleotides are TGTGCCAGCAGCGTAGAATGGGGGAAGCAGTTCTTC. It is translated as CASSVEWGKQFF.

The chain links TRBV5-5 to TRBJ2-3, with 8 bases lining up with TRBD1. Looked up from germline, CDR1 is SGHKS and CDR2 is YYEKEE (reference sequence). The V and J ends lost 4 bases and 3 bases, in that order; junction bases with no gene match: 10. This CDR3 spans 16 amino acids. The CDR3 coding sequence is TGTGCCAGCAGCCTGTTAACAGGGGGGAAGACAGATACGCAGTATTTT. This sequence encodes CASSLLTGGKTDTQYF.

The chain combines TRBV29-1 with TRBJ2-5, with 8 bases fitting TRBD2. The germline CDR1 and CDR2 sequences are SQVTM and ANQGSEA. CDR3 length equals 15 residues. V was pared by 1 base and J by 4 bases, with 8 bases of the junction left unmatched. CDR3 sequence reads: CSVEGTGGGSETQYF. The CDR3, as DNA: TGCAGCGTTGAAGGGACCGGGGGGGGCTCAGAGACCCAGTACTTC.

The rearrangement uses TRBV5-1 and TRBJ2-1; D is perhaps TRBD1 or TRBD2 (5 bases each). This CDR3 has 14 residues. Germline CDR1 and CDR2: SGHRS and YFSETQ. V was pared by 6 bases and J by 1 base, with 11 bases between. In DNA form, the CDR3 reads TGCGCCAGCATGGGGGAAAATTCCTACAATGAGCAGTTCTTC. Translated: CASMGENSYNEQFF.

This clonotype showed up just a few times. This chain uses TRBV6-1 with TRBJ1-5, with TRBD1 matching 9 bases. This CDR3 contains 17 residues. J gave up 2 bases and V 5 bases, and 10 bases lay outside the gene matches. CDR1 is MNHNS, CDR2 SASEGT, per germline. The DNA of the CDR3 is TGTGCCAGCAGTAAAACTACGGACAGGGGCCGCAATCAGCCCCAGCATTTT. It yields the protein CASSKTTDRGRNQPQHF.

CDR3 amino acids: CASSIGPFFTEAFF. The CDR3 DNA is TGTGCCAGTAGTATAGGTCCGTTTTTCACTGAAGCTTTCTTT. The chain couples TRBV19 to TRBJ1-1; D unclear. The germline V and J ends were trimmed by 1 base and 4 bases, with 10 bases remaining between them. Germline V gene lookup returns CDR1 LNHDA and CDR2 SQIVND (reference sequence). The length of the CDR3 is 14 residues.

This clonotype was seen a few times. The gene calls are TRBV7-2 and TRBJ1-5; the D is unclear. Trimming took off 3 bases at V and 5 bases at J, with 11 bases between the two ends. This CDR3 comprises 14 residues. Germline V CDR1 and CDR2: SGHTA, FQGNSA. CDR3 bases: TGTGCCAGCAGCTTCACGCGACTCGATCAGCCCCAGCATTTT. Its protein is CASSFTRLDQPQHF.

J is TRBJ2-3 and V is TRBV27; no firm D call. The CDR3 contains 14 residues. The germline CDR1 and CDR2 sequences are MNHEY and SMNVEV (reference sequence). V lost 4 bases and J lost 11, with 19 bases in between. In DNA, the CDR3 is TGTGCCAGCAGTTCCTCCCCTTCCGGTAGGGTGCAGTATTTT. Its protein product is CASSSSPSGRVQYF.

The J gene is TRBJ2-3, the V gene TRBV5-1; D gene uncertain. V lost 0 bases and J 2 bases, leaving 10 bases between the germline ends. Germline CDR1 is SGHRS and CDR2 is YFSETQ. CDR3 length equals 15 residues. CDR3 sequence reads: CASSLDGRHTDTQYF. CDR3 bases: TGCGCCAGCAGCTTGGACGGCAGGCACACAGATACGCAGTATTTT.

The sample holds a few counts of this clonotype. The chain couples TRBV12-3 or TRBV12-4 to TRBJ1-2, with D uncertain. Trimming cost V 6 bases and J 2 bases, with 13 bases left between them. There are 14 residues in the CDR3. CDR3 in amino acids: CASSPVPPNYGYTF. The DNA for the CDR3 is TGTGCCAGCAGCCCGGTGCCCCCGAACTATGGCTACACCTTC.

In this sample, this clonotype turned up a few times. This chain uses TRBV9 with TRBJ1-1, with D possibly matching TRBD1 (5 bases). Trimming shortened V by 4 bases and J by 3 bases, and 19 bases separated the two germline ends. The CDR3 is 16 amino acids. Germline-derived CDR1 and CDR2 are SGDLS and YYNGEE. The CDR3 nucleotides are TGTGCCAGCAGCTCACCCCCAAGCAGGGTGGACACTGAAGCTTTCTTT. Translating gives CASSSPPSRVDTEAFF.

This clonotype was counted between two and nine times. J is TRBJ1-4 and V is TRBV5-1; 12 bases are a match to TRBD1. The CDR3 loop spans 17 amino acids. Trimming removed 4 bases from V and 7 bases from J; junction bases left unmatched: 11. From germline, CDR1 is SGHRS and CDR2 YFSETQ. The CDR3 sequence is CASSGTGTGGASEKLFF. In DNA, the CDR3 is TGCGCCAGCAGCGGAACCGGGACAGGGGGCGCGAGTGAAAAACTGTTTTTT.

V and J are TRBV6-5 and TRBJ2-2; a weak D match, TRBD2 (6 bases). The CDR3 totals 14 residues. V shed 3 bases and J shed 6 bases, with 11 bases lying between them. Germline-derived CDR1 and CDR2 are MNHEY and SVGAGI. The CDR3 nucleotides are TGTGCCAGCAGTTATTATGGGGGGTCCGGGGAGCTGTTTTTT. Its translation is CASSYYGGSGELFF.

The CDR3 loop reads CASSSHPSGGATDTQYF. The CDR3, as DNA: TGTGCCAGCAGTTCCCACCCTAGCGGGGGGGCGACAGATACGCAGTATTTT. This chain uses TRBV27 with TRBJ2-3, with TRBD2 matching over 12 bases. Germline V lookup: CDR1 MNHEY, CDR2 SMNVEV (reference sequence). The CDR3 contains 17 residues. Losses at the gene ends were 4 bases for V and 3 bases for J; bases not matched to a gene: 8.

The chain couples TRBV5-1 to TRBJ1-2; weak D call: TRBD1 (5 bases). The CDR3 totals 18 residues. CDR1 SGHRS and CDR2 YFSETQ come from the germline V gene. V was cut by 0 bases and J by 4 bases, with 22 bases left in between. CDR3 loop: CASSLEGRTSRSGYGYTF. The CDR3 nucleotides are TGCGCCAGCAGCTTGGAGGGCAGGACATCCCGTTCTGGCTATGGCTACACCTTC.

This clonotype was counted a few times. This chain connects TRBV6-5 to TRBJ2-7; D call uncertain. From germline, CDR1 is MNHEY and CDR2 SVGAGI. The ends were cut back, 0 bases at V and 0 bases at J, with 15 bases in the middle. The CDR3 has 17 residues. The CDR3 loop is CASSYSVVPKISYEQYV. In nucleotides, the CDR3 is TGTGCCAGCAGTTACTCAGTAGTGCCTAAAATCTCCTACGAGCAGTACGTC.

This clonotype was seen many times. The genes are TRBV7-2 and TRBJ1-1, with 9 bases identical to TRBD1. This CDR3 is built from 13 residues. V trimming: 5 bases; J trimming: 5 bases; junction bases outside the gene matches: 3. Looked up from germline, CDR1 is SGHTA and CDR2 is FQGNSA. The CDR3: CASSRQGGTEAFF. CDR3 in DNA: TGTGCCAGCAGCCGACAGGGGGGGACTGAAGCTTTCTTT.

The chain combines TRBV6-9 with TRBJ1-1; D is unclear. V shed 7 bases and J shed 0 bases, with 15 bases lying between them. The length of the CDR3 is 15 residues. Germline CDR1 reads MNHGY; CDR2 reads SVAAGI. In DNA, the CDR3 is TGTGCCAGCATTGGTCCCCCAGACTTGAACACTGAAGCTTTCTTT. Residues: CASIGPPDLNTEAFF.

This chain joins TRBV5-1 and TRBJ2-6; 10 positions agree with TRBD2. This CDR3 has 20 residues. The trim removed 0 bases at V and 4 bases at J, leaving 13 bases unmatched. The germline V gene encodes CDR1 SGHRS and CDR2 YFSETQ. In DNA, the CDR3 is TGCGCCAGCAGCTTGGGCTTAGCGGGGGGCCCCGGGGTAGGGGCCAACGTCCTGACTTTC. It codes for CASSLGLAGGPGVGANVLTF.

As DNA, the CDR3 is TGTGCCAGCAGGGAATATACCTTACAGGGGGCCGTATACGAGCAGTACTTC. Translating it yields CASREYTLQGAVYEQYF. This sequence joins TRBV6-1 and TRBJ2-7; 9 bases agree with TRBD1. Losses at the gene ends were 6 bases for V and 4 bases for J; bases not matched to a gene: 16. CDR3 length equals 17 residues. The germline V gene encodes CDR1 MNHNS and CDR2 SASEGT.

This chain connects TRBV20-1 to TRBJ1-2; D may be TRBD1 (5 bases). Trimming stripped 5 bases from V and 8 bases from J, with 15 bases between. CDR3 length: 12 amino acids. Germline assignment: CDR1 DFQATT and CDR2 SNEGSKA (reference sequence). The chain's CDR3 is CSAGGPEKGYTF. The CDR3 coding sequence is TGCAGTGCTGGGGGTCCCGAGAAAGGCTACACCTTC.

V is TRBV7-2 and J is TRBJ2-6; 9 bases line up with TRBD1. There are 16 residues in the CDR3. The junction had 10 bases not matched to a gene; V was cut back by 11 bases and J by 2 bases. In germline, CDR1 is SGHTA, CDR2 FQGNSA. The DNA of the CDR3 is TGTGCCGACTCGGACAGGGGAGGGACTGGGGCCAACGTCCTGACTTTC. As protein: CADSDRGGTGANVLTF.

The chain uses TRBV20-1 and TRBJ1-6; TRBD1 matches 8 bases. J was trimmed by 9 bases and V by 6 bases; bases with no gene match: 13. There are 15 residues in the CDR3. Germline values: CDR1 DFQATT, CDR2 SNEGSKA (reference sequence). The CDR3 loop reads CSAKPSNRGVSPLHF. The CDR3, as DNA: TGCAGTGCCAAACCCTCTAACAGGGGGGTTTCACCCCTCCACTTT.

This rearrangement joins TRBV5-4 to TRBJ2-1; possible D gene TRBD2, 6 bases. V was cut by 0 bases and J by 3 bases, with 13 bases left in between. This CDR3 has 16 amino acids. Germline CDR1 reads SGHNT; CDR2 reads YYREEE (reference sequence). CDR3 region: CASSLASGGFYNEQFF. In DNA, the CDR3 is TGTGCCAGCAGCTTGGCTTCCGGGGGATTCTACAATGAGCAGTTCTTC.

The genes are TRBV18 and TRBJ2-7; 7 bases line up with TRBD2. V lost 0 bases, J lost 9 bases, and 11 bases stayed unmatched. CDR1 and CDR2 (germline): KGHSH, LQKENI. The CDR3 is 15 amino acids. CDR3 loop: CASSPPGSAGRVQYV. The CDR3, as DNA: TGTGCCAGCTCACCACCGGGCTCGGCAGGGAGGGTGCAGTACGTC.

This clonotype was seen a handful of times. The genes are TRBV23-1 and TRBJ2-1; no reliable D call. TRBV23-1 is noted as an ORF with a role that remains uncertain. The V and J ends lost 6 bases and 6 bases respectively, with 9 bases between them. The CDR3 spans 12 residues. CDR3 nucleotides: TGCGCCAGCAGCCTACATAGCAATGAGCAGTTCTTC. Translated: CASSLHSNEQFF.